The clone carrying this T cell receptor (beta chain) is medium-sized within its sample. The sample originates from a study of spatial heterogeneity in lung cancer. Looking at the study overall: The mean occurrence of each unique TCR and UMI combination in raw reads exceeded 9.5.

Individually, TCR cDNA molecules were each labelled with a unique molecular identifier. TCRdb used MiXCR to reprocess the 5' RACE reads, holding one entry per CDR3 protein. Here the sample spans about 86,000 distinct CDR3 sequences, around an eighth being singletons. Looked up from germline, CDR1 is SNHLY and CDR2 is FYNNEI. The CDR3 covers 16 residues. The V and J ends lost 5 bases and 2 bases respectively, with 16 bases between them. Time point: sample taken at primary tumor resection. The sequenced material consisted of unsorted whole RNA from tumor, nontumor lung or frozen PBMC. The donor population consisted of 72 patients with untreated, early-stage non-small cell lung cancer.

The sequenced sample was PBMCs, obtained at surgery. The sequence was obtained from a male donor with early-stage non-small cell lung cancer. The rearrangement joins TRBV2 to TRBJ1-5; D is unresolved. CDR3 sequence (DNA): TGTGCCAGCAGTCCTCCCGGGTTAGGAGGCAATCAGCCCCAGCATTTT. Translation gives CASSPPGLGGNQPQHF. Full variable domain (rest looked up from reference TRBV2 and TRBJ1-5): EPEVTQTPSHQVTQMGQEVILRCVPISNHLYFYWYRQILGQKVEFLVSFYNNEISEKSEIFDDQFSVERPDGSNFTLKIRSTKLEDSAMYFCASSPPGLGGNQPQHFGDGTRLSIL.